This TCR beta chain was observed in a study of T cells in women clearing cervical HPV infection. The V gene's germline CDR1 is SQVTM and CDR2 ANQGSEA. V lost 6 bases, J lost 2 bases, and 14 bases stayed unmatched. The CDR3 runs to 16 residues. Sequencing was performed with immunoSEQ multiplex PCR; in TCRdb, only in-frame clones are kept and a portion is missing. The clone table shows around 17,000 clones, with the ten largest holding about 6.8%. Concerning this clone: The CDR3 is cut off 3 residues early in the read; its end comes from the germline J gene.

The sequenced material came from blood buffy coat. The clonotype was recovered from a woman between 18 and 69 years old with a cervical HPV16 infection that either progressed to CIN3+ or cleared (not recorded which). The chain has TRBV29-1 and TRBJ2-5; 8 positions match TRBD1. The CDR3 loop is CSVFTSGGRLQETQYF. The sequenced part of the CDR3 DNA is TGCAGCGTCTTTACGTCAGGGGGCCGGCTTCAAGAGACC.